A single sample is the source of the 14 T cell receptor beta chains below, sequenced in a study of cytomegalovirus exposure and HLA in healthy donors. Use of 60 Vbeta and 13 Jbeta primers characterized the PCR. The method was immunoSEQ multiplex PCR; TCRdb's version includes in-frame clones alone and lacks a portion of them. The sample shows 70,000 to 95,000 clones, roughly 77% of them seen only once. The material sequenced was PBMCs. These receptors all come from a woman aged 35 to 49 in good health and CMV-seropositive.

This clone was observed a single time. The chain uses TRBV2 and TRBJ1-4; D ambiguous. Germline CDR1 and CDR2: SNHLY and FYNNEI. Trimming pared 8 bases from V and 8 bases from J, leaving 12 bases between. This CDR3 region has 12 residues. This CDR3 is CASLLSREKLFF. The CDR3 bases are TGTGCCAGCCTTCTTTCGCGGGAAAAACTGTTTTTT.

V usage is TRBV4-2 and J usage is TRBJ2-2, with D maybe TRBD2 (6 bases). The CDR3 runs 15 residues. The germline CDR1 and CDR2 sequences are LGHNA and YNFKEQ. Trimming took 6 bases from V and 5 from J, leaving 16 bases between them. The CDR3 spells CASSRTGRGTGELFF. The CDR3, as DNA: TGTGCCAGCAGTCGGACCGGACGGGGGACCGGGGAGCTGTTTTTT.

The chain's CDR3 is CASSQSRGMYEQYF. CDR3 in DNA: TGTGCCAGTAGCCAGAGCCGGGGTATGTACGAGCAGTACTTC. This chain joins TRBV19 and TRBJ2-7; tentative D call: TRBD2 (5 bases). This CDR3 spans 14 amino acids. Germline V gene sequence: CDR1 LNHDA, CDR2 SQIVND (reference sequence). V dropped 6 bases and J dropped 4 bases, with 16 bases sitting between them.

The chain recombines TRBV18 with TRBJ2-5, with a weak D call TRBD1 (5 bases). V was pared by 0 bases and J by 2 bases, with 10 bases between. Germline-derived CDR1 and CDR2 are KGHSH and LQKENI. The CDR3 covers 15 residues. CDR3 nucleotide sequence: TGTGCCAGCTCACCACCGCAGGGCCTACAAGAGACCCAGTACTTC. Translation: CASSPPQGLQETQYF.

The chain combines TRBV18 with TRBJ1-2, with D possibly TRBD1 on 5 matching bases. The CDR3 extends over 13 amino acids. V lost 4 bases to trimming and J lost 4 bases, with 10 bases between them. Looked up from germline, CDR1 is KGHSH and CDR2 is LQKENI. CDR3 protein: CASSLQDRYGYTF. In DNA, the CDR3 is TGTGCCAGCTCACTACAGGACCGCTATGGCTACACCTTC.

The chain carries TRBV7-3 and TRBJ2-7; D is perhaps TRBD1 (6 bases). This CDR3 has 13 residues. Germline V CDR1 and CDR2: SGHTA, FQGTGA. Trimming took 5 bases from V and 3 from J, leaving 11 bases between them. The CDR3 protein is CASSQGPLYEQYF. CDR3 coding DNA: TGTGCCAGCAGCCAGGGGCCGCTCTACGAGCAGTACTTC. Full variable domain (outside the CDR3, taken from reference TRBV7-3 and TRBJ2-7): GAGVSQTPSNKVTEKGKYVELRCDPISGHTALYWYRQSLGQGPEFLIYFQGTGAADDSGLPNDRFFAVRPEGSVSTLKIQRTERGDSAVYLCASSQGPLYEQYFGPGTRLTVT.

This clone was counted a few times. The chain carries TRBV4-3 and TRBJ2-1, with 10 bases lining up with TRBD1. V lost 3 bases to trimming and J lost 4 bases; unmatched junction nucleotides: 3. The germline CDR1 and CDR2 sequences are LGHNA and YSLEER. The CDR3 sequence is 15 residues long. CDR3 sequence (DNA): TGCGCCAGCAGCCACGGGACAGGGGCTTACAATGAGCAGTTCTTC. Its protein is CASSHGTGAYNEQFF.

CDR3 coding DNA: TGTGCCAGCAGCCACAATACAGGTTATGAGCAGTTCTTC. This codes for CASSHNTGYEQFF. The chain couples TRBV4-2 to TRBJ2-1; perhaps TRBD1 as D (5 bases). The CDR3 length is 13 residues. V was shortened by 3 bases and J by 8 bases, with 11 bases between the two germline ends. Germline V lookup: CDR1 LGHNA, CDR2 YNFKEQ.

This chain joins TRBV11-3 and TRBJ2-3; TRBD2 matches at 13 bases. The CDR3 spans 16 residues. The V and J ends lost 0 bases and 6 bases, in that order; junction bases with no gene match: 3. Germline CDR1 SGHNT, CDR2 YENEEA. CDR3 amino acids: CASSLERLAGGDTQYF. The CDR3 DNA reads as TGTGCCAGCAGCTTAGAAAGACTAGCGGGAGGTGATACGCAGTATTTT. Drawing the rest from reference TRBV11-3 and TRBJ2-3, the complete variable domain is EAGVVQSPRYKIIEKKQPVAFWCNPISGHNTLYWYLQNLGQGPELLIRYENEEAVDDSQLPKDRFSAERLKGVDSTLKIQPAELGDSAVYLCASSLERLAGGDTQYFGPGTRLTVL.

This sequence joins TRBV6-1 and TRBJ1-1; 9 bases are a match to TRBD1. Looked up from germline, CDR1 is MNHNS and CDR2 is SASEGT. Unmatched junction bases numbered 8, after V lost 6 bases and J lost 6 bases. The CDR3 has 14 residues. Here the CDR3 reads CASSSRRDRAEAFF. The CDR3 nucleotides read TGTGCCAGCAGCTCGCGCCGGGACAGGGCTGAAGCTTTCTTT.

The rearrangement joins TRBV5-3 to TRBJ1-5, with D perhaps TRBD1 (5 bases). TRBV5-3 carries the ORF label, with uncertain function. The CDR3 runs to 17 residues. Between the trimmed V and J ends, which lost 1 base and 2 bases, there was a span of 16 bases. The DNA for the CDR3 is TGTGCCAGAAGCTTGCCAGGGCTTTCCCCTGGCAATCAGCCCCAGCATTTT. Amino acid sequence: CARSLPGLSPGNQPQHF.

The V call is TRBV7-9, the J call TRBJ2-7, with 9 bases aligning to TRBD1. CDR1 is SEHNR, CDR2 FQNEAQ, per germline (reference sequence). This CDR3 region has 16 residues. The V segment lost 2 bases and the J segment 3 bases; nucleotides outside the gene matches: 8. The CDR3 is CASSLNLGTGIYEQYF. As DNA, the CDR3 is TGTGCCAGCAGCTTAAACTTAGGGACAGGGATCTACGAGCAGTACTTC.

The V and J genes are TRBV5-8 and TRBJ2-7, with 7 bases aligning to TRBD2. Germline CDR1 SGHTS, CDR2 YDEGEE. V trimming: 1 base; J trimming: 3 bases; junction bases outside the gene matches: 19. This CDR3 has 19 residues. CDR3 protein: CASSLYASGRLKFHYEQYF. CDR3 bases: TGTGCCAGCAGCTTGTATGCTAGCGGAAGACTAAAGTTTCACTACGAGCAGTACTTC.

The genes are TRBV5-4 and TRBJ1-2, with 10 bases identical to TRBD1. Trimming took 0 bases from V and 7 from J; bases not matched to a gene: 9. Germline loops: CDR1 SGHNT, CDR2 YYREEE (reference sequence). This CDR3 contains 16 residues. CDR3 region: CASSLEPWTGGGGYTF. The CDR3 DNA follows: TGTGCCAGCAGCTTGGAACCCTGGACAGGGGGAGGTGGCTACACCTTC.